One and the same sample provided the 32 T cell receptor beta chains below, sequenced in a study of T cells in Graves' hyperthyroidism and ophthalmopathy. TCR beta CDR3 sequences were amplified from RNA transcripts. The HTBI primer set served for first-round RT-PCR of the TCR CDR3. Each CDR3 protein is one row after TCRdb ran MiXCR on the multiplex PCR reads. In the table there are fewer than 750,000 distinct CDR3 sequences, 46% of which are singletons. Sequenced: peripheral blood or thyroid tissue (not recorded which). The receptor set was obtained from a woman in her late teens or twenties with Graves' hyperthyroidism.

The chain uses TRBV19 and TRBJ2-4; D is unresolved. CDR1 is LNHDA, CDR2 SQIVND, per germline (reference sequence). CDR3 size: 16 residues. V was shortened by 4 bases and J by 0 bases, with 13 bases between the two germline ends. The CDR3: CASSTPAALAKNIQYF. The CDR3, as DNA: TGTGCCAGTAGTACCCCCGCGGCACTAGCCAAAAACATTCAGTACTTC.

Points on this clonotype: Because the CDR3 is missing its conserved closing phenylalanine or tryptophan, this is likely a read error. V and J are TRBV7-9 and TRBJ1-5; D is uncertain. Trimming stripped 4 bases from V and 9 bases from J, with 16 bases between. Germline CDR1 is SEHNR and CDR2 is FQNEAQ (reference sequence). The CDR3 spans 14 residues. CDR3 DNA: TGTGCCAGCAGCTCCCCGCCTGATTGGCGGCCCCAGCATCTT. It yields the protein CASSSPPDWRPQHL.

This clonotype was detected ten times or more. The V gene is TRBV29-1, the J gene TRBJ2-7, with D perhaps matching TRBD2 (7 bases). Trimming took off 1 base at V and 6 bases at J, with 19 bases between the two ends. Per germline, CDR1 SQVTM and CDR2 ANQGSEA. This CDR3 contains 15 residues. The CDR3 nucleotides read TGCAGCGTTGAAGGGAGGGGGAGGGAAGGAGGCGAGCAGTACTTC. The encoded protein is CSVEGRGREGGEQYF.

The table lists this clonotype with many counts. The chain links TRBV5-1 to TRBJ2-5; 7 bases align to TRBD1. The CDR3 is 15 residues long. The J segment lost 7 bases and the V segment lost 8 bases, leaving 17 bases of the junction unmatched. Germline V gene data show CDR1 as SGHRS and CDR2 as YFSETQ. The DNA for the CDR3 is TGCGCCAGTCGGGCTTTCGGGGACAGTGGTTGGACCCAGTACTTC. It codes for CASRAFGDSGWTQYF.

This clonotype was detected ten times or more. The rearrangement joins TRBV7-9 to TRBJ1-1; D ambiguous. The CDR3 runs to 13 residues. Germline V CDR1 and CDR2: SEHNR, FQNEAQ (reference sequence). V was trimmed by 5 bases and J by 3 bases, leaving 10 bases between them. CDR3 nucleotide sequence: TGTGCCAGCAGCGCCGGGTCATACACTGAAGCTTTCTTT. Protein product: CASSAGSYTEAFF.

This clonotype has a count of ten or more. V and J are TRBV7-2 and TRBJ1-2, with D perhaps TRBD1 (6 bases). CDR3 length: 11 amino acids. CDR1 and CDR2 from the germline V gene are SGHTA and FQGNSA. V was shortened by 5 bases and J by 7 bases, with 8 bases between the two germline ends. CDR3 loop: CASSEGVGYTF. The DNA of the CDR3 is TGTGCCAGCAGCGAGGGGGTTGGCTACACCTTC. The variable domain in full, completed from reference TRBV7-2 and TRBJ1-2, reads GAGVSQSPSNKVTEKGKDVELRCDPISGHTALYWYRQSLGQGLEFLIYFQGNSAPDKSGLPSDRFSAERTGGSVSTLTIQRTQQEDSAVYLCASSEGVGYTFGSGTRLTVV.

This clonotype occurred many times. V and J are TRBV7-2 and TRBJ1-3; D gene ambiguous. The CDR3 has 16 amino acids. V dropped 5 bases and J dropped 4 bases, with 18 bases sitting between them. The germline gives CDR1 SGHTA, CDR2 FQGNSA. The CDR3, as DNA: TGTGCCAGCAGCCCCCCGGGCTTTATCGGAGGAAACACCATATATTTT. It yields the protein CASSPPGFIGGNTIYF.

This chain connects TRBV7-6 to TRBJ2-2; D uncertain. In germline, CDR1 is SGHVS, CDR2 FNYEAQ. The CDR3 is made up of 11 amino acids. V gave up 5 bases and J gave up 8 bases, with 6 bases separating them. For the CDR3, the DNA is TGTGCCAGCAGCGCATCAGGGGAGCTGTTTTTT. It yields the protein CASSASGELFF.

Comments on this clonotype: The CDR3 end shows no conserved phenylalanine or tryptophan, and so a read error is likely. Because the CDR3's place on the DNA is in doubt, the DNA is left out and the CDR3 is given as listed by TCRdb. V gene TRBV2 combines with J gene TRBJ2-5; TRBD1 is the table's D call and was not checked against the DNA. Looked up from germline, CDR1 is SNHLY and CDR2 is FYNNEI. The CDR3 has 17 amino acids, counting both end residues. This CDR3 is CASSEGGQVPYGYTFGS.

The sample holds a few counts of this clonotype. V is TRBV6-1 and J is TRBJ2-2, with 10 bases identical to TRBD2. This CDR3 has 13 amino acids. Germline V gene lookup returns CDR1 MNHNS and CDR2 SASEGT. Germline trimming cut 7 bases from V and 8 bases from J; bases unmatched to any gene: 4. CDR3 coding DNA: TGTGCCAGCAAGCTAGCGGGAGCGGGGGAGCTGTTTTTT. It encodes CASKLAGAGELFF.

The CDR3 bases are TGCAGCGTTGACGGCAGGGGGCTTGTGGATGGCTACACCTTC. This codes for CSVDGRGLVDGYTF. This chain connects TRBV29-1 to TRBJ1-2; the match to TRBD1 covers 8 bases. Trimming took 3 bases from V and 6 from J; bases not matched to a gene: 9. The germline V gene encodes CDR1 SQVTM and CDR2 ANQGSEA. The CDR3 extends over 14 amino acids.

As concerns this clonotype: The DNA is left out, because the CDR3 cannot be placed on it with certainty; the CDR3 is given as TCRdb lists it. The chain is built from TRBV7-6 and TRBJ2-2; the table assigns TRBD1, which was not confirmed against the DNA. The CDR3 region is 14 residues in length, termini included. Germline CDR1 and CDR2: SGHVS and FNYEAQ. This chain's CDR3 is CASPTPGTPGSCFF.

The genes are TRBV10-3 and TRBJ1-2; perhaps TRBD1 as D (5 bases). V lost 4 bases and J lost 0, with 12 bases in between. CDR3 length equals 15 residues. Germline loops: CDR1 ENHRY, CDR2 SYGVKD. CDR3 nucleotides: TGTGCCATCAGTGCCACGGGGCGGACTAACTATGGCTACACCTTC. It codes for CAISATGRTNYGYTF.

V usage is TRBV2 and J usage is TRBJ2-5; 9 nucleotides align to TRBD2. Germline-derived CDR1 and CDR2 are SNHLY and FYNNEI. This CDR3 has 17 residues. J lost 4 bases, V lost 7 bases, and 16 bases had no gene match. CDR3 residues: CASTERGGGAAGETQYF. CDR3 nucleotide sequence: TGTGCCAGCACCGAAAGAGGCGGGGGGGCAGCGGGAGAGACCCAGTACTTC.

A word on this clonotype: It may be a read error: a sequence one base away is much more abundant. V gene TRBV12-3 or TRBV12-4 combines with J gene TRBJ2-7, with D uncertain. The CDR3 covers 13 residues. CDR3 amino acids: CVSSLGYSYEQYF. DNA of the CDR3: TGTGTCAGCAGTTTGGGATACTCCTACGAGCAGTACTTC.

This clonotype was seen repeatedly, ten times or more. This sequence joins TRBV7-9 and TRBJ1-1; D not certain. This CDR3 has 15 amino acids. In germline, CDR1 is SEHNR, CDR2 FQNEAQ (reference sequence). V lost 5 bases, J lost 6 bases, and 19 bases lay in between. The CDR3 loop reads CASSHGGPRPPEAFF. The CDR3 region has the DNA TGTGCCAGCAGCCATGGAGGTCCGAGGCCCCCTGAAGCTTTCTTT.

This clonotype showed up just a few times. The chain carries TRBV6-4 and TRBJ2-2; TRBD1 is a possible D gene (6 bases). The CDR3 extends over 16 amino acids. From germline, CDR1 is MRHNA and CDR2 SNTAGT. Between the trimmed V and J ends, which lost 5 bases and 0 bases, there was a span of 13 bases. This chain's CDR3 is CASSFAGTTNTGELFF. DNA for the CDR3: TGTGCCAGCAGTTTCGCCGGGACAACGAACACCGGGGAGCTGTTTTTT.

This clonotype was observed many times. The junction departs from the called germline gene at one end, perhaps through a read error. This chain joins TRBV12-3 or TRBV12-4 and TRBJ1-3; D gene uncertain. This CDR3 region has 14 residues. The CDR3 nucleotides read TGTGCCAGCAGCTTAGCCGGGTCTGGAAACACCATATATTTT. Translation gives CASSLAGSGNTIYF.

The sample holds many counts of this clonotype. The chain recombines TRBV7-9 with TRBJ1-3, with unresolved D. Germline CDR1 SEHNR, CDR2 FQNEAQ (reference sequence). V lost 2 bases, J lost 0 bases, and 11 bases lay in between. This CDR3 is built from 16 residues. Here the CDR3 DNA reads TGTGCCAGCAGCTTATCCGGTGAGAGCTCTGGAAACACCATATATTTT. This codes for CASSLSGESSGNTIYF.

This clonotype was detected ten times or more. CDR3 amino acids: CATSERPGTGYNEQFF. The CDR3, as DNA: TGTGCCACCAGTGAGCGCCCCGGGACAGGCTACAATGAGCAGTTCTTC. The V gene is TRBV24-1, the J gene TRBJ2-1; 8 nucleotides line up with TRBD1. J was trimmed by 3 bases and V by 4 bases; bases with no gene match: 7. The CDR3 has 16 amino acids. The germline gives CDR1 KGHDR, CDR2 SFDVKD.

V and J are TRBV29-1 and TRBJ1-2, with D perhaps TRBD1 (5 bases). The CDR3 has 13 amino acids. The V and J ends lost 2 bases and 7 bases respectively, with 14 bases between them. Germline assignment: CDR1 SQVTM and CDR2 ANQGSEA. CDR3 bases: TGCAGCGTTGAAAGGCAAGGGGTTCTTGGCTACACCTTC. Translation gives CSVERQGVLGYTF.

This clonotype was counted at least ten times. V is TRBV6-6 and J is TRBJ1-1; D is unresolved. V was trimmed by 0 bases and J by 5 bases, leaving 7 bases between them. Germline V gives CDR1 MNHNY, CDR2 SVGAGI (reference sequence). This CDR3 region has 13 residues. The CDR3 DNA reads as TGTGCCAGCAGTTACTCGCGACCTACTGAAGCTTTCTTT. It codes for CASSYSRPTEAFF.

Ten or more counts support this clonotype. The rearrangement joins TRBV7-9 to TRBJ1-5; D is uncertain. Germline lookup yields CDR1 SEHNR and CDR2 FQNEAQ (reference sequence). The CDR3 runs to 14 residues. V lost 1 base to trimming and J lost 4 bases, with 8 bases between them. CDR3 residues: CASSLENRNQPQHF. CDR3 coding DNA: TGTGCCAGCAGCTTAGAGAATCGAAATCAGCCCCAGCATTTT.

The chain couples TRBV14 to TRBJ1-2; 7 bases map to TRBD1. This CDR3 comprises 13 residues. Germline V gives CDR1 SGHDN, CDR2 FVKESK. V dropped 8 bases and J dropped 3; count of bases not matched to a gene: 6. The CDR3 DNA reads as TGTGCCAGCGCCCATACAGGGGACTATGGCTACACCTTC. Amino acids: CASAHTGDYGYTF.

This clonotype was seen many times. The chain couples TRBV7-2 to TRBJ1-1; possible D gene TRBD1, 6 bases. CDR1 and CDR2 from the germline V gene are SGHTA and FQGNSA. This CDR3 region has 15 residues. Trimming left V 4 bases short and J 2 bases short, with 14 bases between. The CDR3: CASSWGGRPNTEAFF. The CDR3 DNA is TGTGCCAGCAGCTGGGGGGGCCGACCAAACACTGAAGCTTTCTTT.

The CDR3 sequence: CSGEGGGGTQYF. Here the CDR3 DNA reads TGCAGCGGGGAAGGGGGTGGAGGGACCCAGTACTTC. The chain has TRBV29-1 and TRBJ2-5, with a tentative D call TRBD1 (6 bases). V was cut by 7 bases and J by 7 bases, with 16 bases left in between. Germline CDR1 is SQVTM and CDR2 is ANQGSEA. CDR3 length equals 12 residues. The complete variable domain, with remaining parts taken from reference TRBV29-1 and TRBJ2-5, reads SAVISQKPSRDICQRGTSLTIQCQVDSQVTMMFWYRQQPGQSLTLIATANQGSEATYESGFVIDKFPISRPNLTFSTLTVSNMSPEDSSIYLCSGEGGGGTQYFGPGTRLLVL.

Worth noting for this clonotype: This may be a read error: a much more frequent sequence differs by one nucleotide. This chain connects TRBV19 to TRBJ1-2, with D tentatively TRBD1 (5 bases). This CDR3 has 14 residues. V lost 2 bases and J lost 4, with 11 bases in between. Germline V lookup: CDR1 LNHDA, CDR2 SQIVND (reference sequence). CDR3 sequence (DNA): TGTGCCAGTAGTATAATGAGGGGCCGCTATGGCTACACCTTC. It translates to CASSIMRGRYGYTF.

This clonotype was observed at least ten times. V usage is TRBV12-3 or TRBV12-4 and J usage is TRBJ2-7; 14 bases align to TRBD2. V was clipped by 3 bases and J by 3 bases; unmatched bases: 4. The CDR3 is 16 residues long. The CDR3 DNA reads as TGTGCCAGCAGTTTGCTGGGGACTAGCGGGAGCTACGAGCAGTACTTC. Protein product: CASSLLGTSGSYEQYF.

Worth noting for this clonotype: Since a much larger clone is just one base distant, this may be a read error. The V and J genes are TRBV5-5 and TRBJ2-7; D possibly corresponds to TRBD2 (6 bases). Looked up from germline, CDR1 is SGHKS and CDR2 is YYEKEE (reference sequence). CDR3 length equals 13 residues. CDR3 sequence (DNA): TGTGCCTGCAGCTTGGCGGAGGGTGACGAGCAGTACTTC. It specifies CACSLAEGDEQYF.

The rearrangement joins TRBV9 to TRBJ1-6; 9 bases are shared with TRBD1. The CDR3 length is 15 residues. Germline V lookup: CDR1 SGDLS, CDR2 YYNGEE. After removal of 3 bases from V and 5 bases from J, the junction contained 3 bases not matched to a gene. The CDR3 DNA reads as TGTGCCAGCAGCGCCGGGACAGGGAATAATTCACCCCTCCACTTT. Translated, it gives CASSAGTGNNSPLHF.

This clonotype was recorded many times. The rearrangement links TRBV7-9 to TRBJ1-6; D is undetermined. Germline CDR1 is SEHNR and CDR2 is FQNEAQ (reference sequence). V lost 6 bases and J lost 2, with 17 bases in between. The CDR3 runs to 17 residues. CDR3 nucleotide sequence: TGTGCCAGCAGTCCGGAGCCGTTCCTTACCTATAATTCACCCCTCCACTTT. Translation: CASSPEPFLTYNSPLHF.

Written as DNA, the CDR3 is TGTGCCAGCAGTGTTAGTGAGGGCTATGGCTACACCTTC. It encodes CASSVSEGYGYTF. The chain combines TRBV25-1 with TRBJ1-2; no firm D call. Per germline, CDR1 MGHDK and CDR2 SYGVNS. Trimming left V 4 bases short and J 4 bases short, with 10 bases between. The CDR3 extends over 13 amino acids.